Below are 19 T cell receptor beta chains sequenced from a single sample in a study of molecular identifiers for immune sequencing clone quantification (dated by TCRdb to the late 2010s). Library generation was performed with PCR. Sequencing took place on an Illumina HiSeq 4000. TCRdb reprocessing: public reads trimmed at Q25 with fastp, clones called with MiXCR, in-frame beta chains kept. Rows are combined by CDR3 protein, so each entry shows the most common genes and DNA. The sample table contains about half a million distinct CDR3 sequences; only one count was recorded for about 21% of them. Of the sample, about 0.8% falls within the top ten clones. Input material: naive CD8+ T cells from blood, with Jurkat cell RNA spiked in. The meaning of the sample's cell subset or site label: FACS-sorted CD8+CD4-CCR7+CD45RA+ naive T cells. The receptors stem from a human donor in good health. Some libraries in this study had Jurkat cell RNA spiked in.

The CDR3 sequence: CASSQDLAGHYEQYF. DNA of the CDR3: TGTGCCAGCAGCCAAGATCTAGCGGGGCACTACGAGCAGTACTTC. V is TRBV3-1 and J is TRBJ2-7; 9 nucleotides agree with TRBD2. In germline, CDR1 is LGHDT, CDR2 YNNKEL (reference sequence). The ends lost 0 bases at V and 3 bases at J; junction bases unmatched: 3. The CDR3 has 15 residues.

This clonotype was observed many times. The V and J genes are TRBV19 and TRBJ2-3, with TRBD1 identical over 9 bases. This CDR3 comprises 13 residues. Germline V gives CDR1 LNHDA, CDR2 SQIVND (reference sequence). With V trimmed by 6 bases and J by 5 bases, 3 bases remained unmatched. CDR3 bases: TGTGCCAGTAGAAGGACAGGGGAAGATACGCAGTATTTT. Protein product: CASRRTGEDTQYF. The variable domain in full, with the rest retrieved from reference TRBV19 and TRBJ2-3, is DGGITQSPKYLFRKEGQNVTLSCEQNLNHDAMYWYRQDPGQGLRLIYYSQIVNDFQKGDIAEGYSVSREKKESFPLTVTSAQKNPTAFYLCASRRTGEDTQYFGPGTRLTVL.

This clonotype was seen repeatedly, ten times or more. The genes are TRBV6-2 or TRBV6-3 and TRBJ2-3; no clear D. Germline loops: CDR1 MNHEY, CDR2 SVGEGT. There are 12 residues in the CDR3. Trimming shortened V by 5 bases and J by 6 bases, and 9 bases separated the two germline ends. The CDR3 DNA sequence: TGTGCCAGCAGTCCTACCCGGGATACGCAGTATTTT. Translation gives CASSPTRDTQYF.

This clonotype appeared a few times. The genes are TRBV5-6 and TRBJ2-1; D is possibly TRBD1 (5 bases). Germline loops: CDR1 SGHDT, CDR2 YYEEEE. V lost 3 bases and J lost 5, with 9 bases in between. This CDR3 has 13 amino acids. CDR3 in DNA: TGTGCCAGCAGCTACGACAGCAACAATGAGCAGTTCTTC. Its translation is CASSYDSNNEQFF.

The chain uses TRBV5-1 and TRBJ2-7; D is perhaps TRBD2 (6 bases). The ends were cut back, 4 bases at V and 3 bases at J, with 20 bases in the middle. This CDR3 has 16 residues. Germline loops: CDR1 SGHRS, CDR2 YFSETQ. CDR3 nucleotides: TGCGCCAGCAGCCCCCTGCGGGGCGGGACTGTCTACGAGCAGTACTTC. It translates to CASSPLRGGTVYEQYF.

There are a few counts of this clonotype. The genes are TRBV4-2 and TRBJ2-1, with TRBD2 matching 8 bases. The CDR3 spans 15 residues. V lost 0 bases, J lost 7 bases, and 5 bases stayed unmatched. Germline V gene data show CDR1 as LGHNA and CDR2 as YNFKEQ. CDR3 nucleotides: TGTGCCAGCAGCCAAGAAGGGACTAGTCGGAATGAGCAGTTCTTC. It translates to CASSQEGTSRNEQFF.

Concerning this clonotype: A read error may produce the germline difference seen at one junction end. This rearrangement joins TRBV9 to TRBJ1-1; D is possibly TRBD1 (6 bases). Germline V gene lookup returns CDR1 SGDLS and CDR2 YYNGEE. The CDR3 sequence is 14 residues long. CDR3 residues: CANSVTGQNTEAFF. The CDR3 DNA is TGTGCCAACAGCGTGACAGGCCAGAACACTGAAGCTTTCTTT.

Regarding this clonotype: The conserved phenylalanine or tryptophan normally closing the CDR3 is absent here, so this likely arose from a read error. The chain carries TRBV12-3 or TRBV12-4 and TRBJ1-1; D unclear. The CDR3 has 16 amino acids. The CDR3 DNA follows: TGTGCCACCAGTGTCGGGCCCCAGGACGAGAACACTGAAGCTTTCCTT. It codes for CATSVGPQDENTEAFL.

DNA of the CDR3: TGTGCCATCAGTGAGGGGACACTGGGCAATCAGCCCCAGCATTTT. Translation: CAISEGTLGNQPQHF. The chain carries TRBV10-3 and TRBJ1-5; perhaps TRBD1 as D (6 bases). The CDR3 contains 15 residues. With 2 bases removed from V and 2 bases from J, the gap between germline ends came to 10 bases. Germline V gene lookup returns CDR1 ENHRY and CDR2 SYGVKD.

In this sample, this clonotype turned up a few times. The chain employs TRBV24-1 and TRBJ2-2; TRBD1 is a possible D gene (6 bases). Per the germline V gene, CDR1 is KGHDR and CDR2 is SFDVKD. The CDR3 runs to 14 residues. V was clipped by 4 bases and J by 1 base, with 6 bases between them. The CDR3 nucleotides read TGTGCCACCAGTGAACAGGGGAACACCGGGGAGCTGTTTTTT. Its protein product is CATSEQGNTGELFF.

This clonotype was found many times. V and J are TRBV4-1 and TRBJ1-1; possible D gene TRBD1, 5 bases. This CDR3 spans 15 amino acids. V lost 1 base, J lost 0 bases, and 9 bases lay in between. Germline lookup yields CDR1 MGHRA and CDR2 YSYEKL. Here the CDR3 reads CASSQVSGLNTEAFF. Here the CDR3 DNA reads TGCGCCAGCAGCCAAGTGTCAGGGTTGAACACTGAAGCTTTCTTT.

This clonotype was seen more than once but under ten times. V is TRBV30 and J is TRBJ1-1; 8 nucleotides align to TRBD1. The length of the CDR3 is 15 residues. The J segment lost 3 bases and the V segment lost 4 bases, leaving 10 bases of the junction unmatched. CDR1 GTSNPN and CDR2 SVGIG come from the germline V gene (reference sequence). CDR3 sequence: CAWTGPGTGHTEAFF. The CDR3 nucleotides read TGTGCCTGGACCGGGCCCGGGACAGGACACACTGAAGCTTTCTTT.

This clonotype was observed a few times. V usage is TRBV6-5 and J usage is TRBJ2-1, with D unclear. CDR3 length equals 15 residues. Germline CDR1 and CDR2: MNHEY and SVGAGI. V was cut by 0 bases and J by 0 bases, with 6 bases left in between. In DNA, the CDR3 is TGTGCCAGCAGTTACTCGGCGGCCTCCTACAATGAGCAGTTCTTC. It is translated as CASSYSAASYNEQFF.

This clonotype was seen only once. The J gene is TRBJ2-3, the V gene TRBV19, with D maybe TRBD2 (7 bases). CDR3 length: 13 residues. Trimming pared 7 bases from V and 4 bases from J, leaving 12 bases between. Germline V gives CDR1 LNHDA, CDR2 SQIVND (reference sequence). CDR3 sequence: CASKAGAADTQYF. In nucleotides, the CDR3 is TGTGCCAGTAAGGCGGGGGCTGCAGATACGCAGTATTTT.

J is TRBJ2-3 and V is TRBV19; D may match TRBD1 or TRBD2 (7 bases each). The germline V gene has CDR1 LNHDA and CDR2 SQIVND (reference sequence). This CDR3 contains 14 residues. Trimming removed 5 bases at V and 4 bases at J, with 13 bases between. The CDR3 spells CASSQTGRADTQYF. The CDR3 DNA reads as TGTGCCAGTAGTCAGACAGGGAGGGCAGATACGCAGTATTTT.

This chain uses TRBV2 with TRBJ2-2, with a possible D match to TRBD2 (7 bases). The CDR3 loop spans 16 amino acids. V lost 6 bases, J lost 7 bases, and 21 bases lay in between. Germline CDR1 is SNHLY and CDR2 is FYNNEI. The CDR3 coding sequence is TGTGCCAGCAGCGCTACTAGAGGGGGGGCCGGCGGGGAGCTGTTTTTT. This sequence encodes CASSATRGGAGGELFF.

The DNA for the CDR3 is TGTGCCAGCAGCGCAGAGACAGTTACCACGCAGTATTTT. Translating it yields CASSAETVTTQYF. J is TRBJ2-3 and V is TRBV9; tentative D call: TRBD1 (5 bases). This CDR3 has 13 amino acids. V lost 3 bases, J lost 9 bases, and 14 bases lay in between. CDR1 is SGDLS and CDR2 is YYNGEE in the germline V gene.

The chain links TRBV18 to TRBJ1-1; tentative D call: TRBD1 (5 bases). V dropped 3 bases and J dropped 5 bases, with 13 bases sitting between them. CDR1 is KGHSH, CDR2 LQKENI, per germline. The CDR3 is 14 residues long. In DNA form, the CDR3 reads TGTGCCAGCTCACCGGACACGGGGAGGACTGAAGCTTTCTTT. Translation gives CASSPDTGRTEAFF. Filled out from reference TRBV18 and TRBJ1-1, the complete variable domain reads NAGVMQNPRHLVRRRGQEARLRCSPMKGHSHVYWYRQLPEEGLKFMVYLQKENIIDESGMPKERFSAEFPKEGPSILRIQQVVRGDSAAYFCASSPDTGRTEAFFGQGTRLTVV.

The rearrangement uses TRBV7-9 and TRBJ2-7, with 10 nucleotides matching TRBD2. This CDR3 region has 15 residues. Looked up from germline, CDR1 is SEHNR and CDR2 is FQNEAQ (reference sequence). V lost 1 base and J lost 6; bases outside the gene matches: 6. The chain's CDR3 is CASSLGLAGDVEQYF. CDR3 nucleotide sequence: TGTGCCAGCAGCTTAGGGCTAGCGGGAGATGTCGAGCAGTACTTC.